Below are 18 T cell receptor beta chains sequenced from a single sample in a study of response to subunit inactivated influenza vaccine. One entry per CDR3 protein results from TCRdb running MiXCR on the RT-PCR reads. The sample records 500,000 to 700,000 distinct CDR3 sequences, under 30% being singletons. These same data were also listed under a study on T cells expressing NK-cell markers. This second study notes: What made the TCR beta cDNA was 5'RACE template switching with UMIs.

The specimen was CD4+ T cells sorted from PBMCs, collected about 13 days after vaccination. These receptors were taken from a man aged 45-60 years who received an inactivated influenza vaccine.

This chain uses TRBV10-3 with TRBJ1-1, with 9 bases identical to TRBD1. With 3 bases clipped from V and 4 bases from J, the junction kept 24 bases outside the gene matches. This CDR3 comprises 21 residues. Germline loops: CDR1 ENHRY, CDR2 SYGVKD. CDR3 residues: CAISENLKYIRDRVLSTEAFF. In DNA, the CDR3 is TGTGCCATCAGTGAAAACTTAAAGTATATCCGGGACAGGGTTCTAAGCACTGAAGCTTTCTTT.

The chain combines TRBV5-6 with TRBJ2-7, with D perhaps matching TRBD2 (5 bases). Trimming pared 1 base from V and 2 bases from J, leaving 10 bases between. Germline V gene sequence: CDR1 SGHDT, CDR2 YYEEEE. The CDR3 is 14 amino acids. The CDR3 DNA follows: TGTGCCAGCAGCTTGCCCGGGGTAACCTACGAGCAGTACTTC. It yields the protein CASSLPGVTYEQYF.

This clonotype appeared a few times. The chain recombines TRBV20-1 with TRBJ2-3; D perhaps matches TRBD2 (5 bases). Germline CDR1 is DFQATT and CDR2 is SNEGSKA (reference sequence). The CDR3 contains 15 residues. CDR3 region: CSPSLRVHSTDTQYF. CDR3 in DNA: TGCAGCCCCTCACTGCGGGTTCACAGCACAGATACGCAGTATTTT.

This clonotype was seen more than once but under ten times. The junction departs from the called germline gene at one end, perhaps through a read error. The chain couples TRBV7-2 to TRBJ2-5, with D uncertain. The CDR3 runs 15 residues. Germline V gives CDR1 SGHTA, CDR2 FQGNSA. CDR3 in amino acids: CASSFRSLSQGTQYF. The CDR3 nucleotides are TGTGCCAGCAGCTTTCGGAGCCTCTCGCAAGGGACCCAGTACTTC.

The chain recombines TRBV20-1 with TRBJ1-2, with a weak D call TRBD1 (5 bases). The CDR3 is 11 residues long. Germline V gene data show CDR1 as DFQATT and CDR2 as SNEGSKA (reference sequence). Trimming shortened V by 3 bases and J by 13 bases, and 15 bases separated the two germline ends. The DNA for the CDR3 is TGCAGTGCTAGTGGGGGGGTCCCGCTCACCTTC. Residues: CSASGGVPLTF.

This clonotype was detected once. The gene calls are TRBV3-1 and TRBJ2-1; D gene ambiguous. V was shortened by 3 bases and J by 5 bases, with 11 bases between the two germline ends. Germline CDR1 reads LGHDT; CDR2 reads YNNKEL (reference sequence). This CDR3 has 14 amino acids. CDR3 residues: CASSQGGRNNEQFF. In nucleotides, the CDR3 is TGTGCCAGCAGCCAGGGCGGCCGGAACAATGAGCAGTTCTTC.

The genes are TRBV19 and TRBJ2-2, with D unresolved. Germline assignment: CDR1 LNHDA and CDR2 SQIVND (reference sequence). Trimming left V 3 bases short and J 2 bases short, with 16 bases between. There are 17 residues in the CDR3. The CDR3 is CASSIGLQKFNTGELFF. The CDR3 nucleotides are TGTGCCAGTAGTATCGGCTTACAAAAGTTTAACACCGGGGAGCTGTTTTTT.

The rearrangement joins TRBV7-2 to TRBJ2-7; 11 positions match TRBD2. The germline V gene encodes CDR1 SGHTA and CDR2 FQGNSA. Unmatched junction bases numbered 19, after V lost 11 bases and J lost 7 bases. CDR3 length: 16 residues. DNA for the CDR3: TGTGCCTCCTATGGGCTAGCGGGGGGCGCCCCCAGGGAGCAGTACTTC. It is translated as CASYGLAGGAPREQYF. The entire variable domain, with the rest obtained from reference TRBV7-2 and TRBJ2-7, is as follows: GAGVSQSPSNKVTEKGKDVELRCDPISGHTALYWYRQSLGQGLEFLIYFQGNSAPDKSGLPSDRFSAERTGGSVSTLTIQRTQQEDSAVYLCASYGLAGGAPREQYFGPGTRLTVT.

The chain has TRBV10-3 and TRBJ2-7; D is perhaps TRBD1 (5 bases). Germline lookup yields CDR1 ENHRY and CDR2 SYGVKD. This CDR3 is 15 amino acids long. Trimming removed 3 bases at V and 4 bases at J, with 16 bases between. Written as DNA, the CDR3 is TGTGCCATCAGTGACAGGGTTGGGTTCGGTTACGAGCAGTACTTC. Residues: CAISDRVGFGYEQYF.

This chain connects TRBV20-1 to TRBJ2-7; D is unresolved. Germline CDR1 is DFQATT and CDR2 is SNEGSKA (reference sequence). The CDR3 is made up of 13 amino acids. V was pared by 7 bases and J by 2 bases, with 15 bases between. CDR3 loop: CSGVGPLTYEQYF. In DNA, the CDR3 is TGCAGTGGGGTGGGCCCCCTCACCTACGAGCAGTACTTC.

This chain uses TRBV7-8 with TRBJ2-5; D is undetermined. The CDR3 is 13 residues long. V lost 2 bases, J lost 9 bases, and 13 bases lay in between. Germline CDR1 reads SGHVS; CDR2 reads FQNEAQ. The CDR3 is CASSLRYFQAQYF. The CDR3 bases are TGTGCCAGCAGCTTACGGTATTTTCAGGCCCAGTACTTC.

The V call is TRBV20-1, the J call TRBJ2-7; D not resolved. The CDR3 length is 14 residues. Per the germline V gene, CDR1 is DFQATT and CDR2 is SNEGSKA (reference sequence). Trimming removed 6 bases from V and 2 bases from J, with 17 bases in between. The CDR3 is CSARADTTTYEQYF. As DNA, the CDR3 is TGCAGTGCCCGAGCTGACACCACTACCTACGAGCAGTACTTC.

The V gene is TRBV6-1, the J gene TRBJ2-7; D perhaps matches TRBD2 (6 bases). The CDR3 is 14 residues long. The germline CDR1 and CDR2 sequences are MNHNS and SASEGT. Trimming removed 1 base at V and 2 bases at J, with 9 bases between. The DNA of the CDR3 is TGTGCCAGCAGTGAAGGGGACTGGCCCTACGAGCAGTACTTC. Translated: CASSEGDWPYEQYF.

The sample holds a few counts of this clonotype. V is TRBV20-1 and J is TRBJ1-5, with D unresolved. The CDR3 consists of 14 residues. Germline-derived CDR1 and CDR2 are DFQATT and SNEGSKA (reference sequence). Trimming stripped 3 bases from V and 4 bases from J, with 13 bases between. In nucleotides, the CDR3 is TGCAGTGCTAGGCTCGGGCATGGGAATCAGCCCCAGCATTTT. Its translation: CSARLGHGNQPQHF.

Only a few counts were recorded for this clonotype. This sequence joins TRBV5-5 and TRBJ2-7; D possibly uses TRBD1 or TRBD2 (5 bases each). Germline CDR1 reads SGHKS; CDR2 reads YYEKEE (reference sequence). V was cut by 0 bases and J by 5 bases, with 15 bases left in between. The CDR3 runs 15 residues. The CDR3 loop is CASSLDWGSGNEQYF. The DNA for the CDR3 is TGTGCCAGCAGCTTGGACTGGGGGAGTGGGAACGAGCAGTACTTC. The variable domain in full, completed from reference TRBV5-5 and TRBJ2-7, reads DAGVTQSPTHLIKTRGQQVTLRCSPISGHKSVSWYQQVLGQGPQFIFQYYEKEERGRGNFPDRFSARQFPNYSSELNVNALLLGDSALYLCASSLDWGSGNEQYFGPGTRLTVT.

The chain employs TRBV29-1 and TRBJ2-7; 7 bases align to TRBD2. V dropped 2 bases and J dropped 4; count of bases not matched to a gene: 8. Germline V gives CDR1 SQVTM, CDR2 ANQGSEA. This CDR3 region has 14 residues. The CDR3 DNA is TGCAGCGTTGAATTGCGGGAGCGGGCGTACGAGCAGTACTTC. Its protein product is CSVELRERAYEQYF.

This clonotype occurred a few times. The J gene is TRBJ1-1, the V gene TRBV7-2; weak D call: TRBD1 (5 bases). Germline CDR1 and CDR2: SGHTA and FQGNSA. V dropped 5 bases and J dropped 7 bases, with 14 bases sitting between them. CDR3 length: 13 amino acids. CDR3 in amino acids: CASSLQGANEAFF. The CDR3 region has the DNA TGTGCCAGCAGCCTCCAGGGCGCTAATGAAGCTTTCTTT.

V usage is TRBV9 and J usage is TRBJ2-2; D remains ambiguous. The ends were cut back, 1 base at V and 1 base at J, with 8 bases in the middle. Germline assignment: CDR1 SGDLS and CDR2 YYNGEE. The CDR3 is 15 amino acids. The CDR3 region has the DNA TGTGCCAGCAGCGTATATTCCAGGAACACCGGGGAGCTGTTTTTT. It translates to CASSVYSRNTGELFF. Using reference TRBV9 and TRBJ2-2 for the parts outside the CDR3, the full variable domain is DSGVTQTPKHLITATGQRVTLRCSPRSGDLSVYWYQQSLDQGLQFLIQYYNGEERAKGNILERFSAQQFPDLHSELNLSSLELGDSALYFCASSVYSRNTGELFFGEGSRLTVL.